The sample holds one count of the clone carrying this T cell receptor (beta chain). Germline CDR1 reads SNHLY; CDR2 reads FYNNEI. This CDR3 region has 16 residues. The V end lost 7 bases, the J end lost 6 bases, and 22 bases lay between the germline ends. The data were obtained in a study of blood T cell repertoires in COVID-19. The table came from immunoSEQ multiplex PCR; TCRdb's copy has only in-frame clones and leaves some out. The table lists around 130,000 clones, around 88% of them singletons. Sequencing was performed on PBMCs or T cells enriched from blood (not recorded which). The chain combines TRBV2 with TRBJ2-1; a weak D match, TRBD2 (6 bases). The TCR was taken from a woman aged 45-65 years who had recovered from COVID-19. The CDR3 DNA reads as TGTGCCAGCATAGAGGGTAGCGGCGGGACCGTCAATGAGCAGTTCTTC. Translating gives CASIEGSGGTVNEQFF. Variable domain in full (rest from reference TRBV2 and TRBJ2-1): EPEVTQTPSHQVTQMGQEVILRCVPISNHLYFYWYRQILGQKVEFLVSFYNNEISEKSEIFDDQFSVERPDGSNFTLKIRSTKLEDSAMYFCASIEGSGGTVNEQFFGPGTRLTVL.